The 5 T cell receptor beta chains below all came from one sample that was sequenced in a study of PD-1 blockade in classical Hodgkin lymphoma. Data came from immunoSEQ multiplex PCR; TCRdb stores just in-frame clones and leaves some out. Counted here are 65,000 to 95,000 clones, 89% occurring once; the ten biggest clones make up around 20%. In every patient, relapse followed autologous stem cell transplantation, while exposure to brentuximab vedotin differed. Sequenced material: peripheral blood mononuclear cells (PBMCs), taken at baseline. These receptors were collected from a human donor with classical Hodgkin lymphoma.

The chain has TRBV6-4 and TRBJ2-7; 7 bases line up with TRBD1. The CDR3 extends over 13 amino acids. Per the germline V gene, CDR1 is MRHNA and CDR2 is SNTAGT. Trimming at V came to 10 bases and at J to 2 bases, leaving 8 bases not matched to a gene. The CDR3 DNA follows: TGTGCCATCTTCCGGGACAGTACCTACGAGCAGTACTTC. Protein product: CAIFRDSTYEQYF.

At least ten counts were recorded for this clone. Distinct nucleotide sequences in the sample also encode this CDR3. V is TRBV2 and J is TRBJ2-7; no reliable D call. This CDR3 region has 10 residues. From germline, CDR1 is SNHLY and CDR2 FYNNEI. The germline V and J ends were trimmed by 4 bases and 7 bases, with 5 bases remaining between them. This CDR3 is CASSGLEQYF. CDR3 DNA sequence: TGTGCCAGCAGTGGTCTTGAGCAGTACTTC. Based on the CDR3 plus reference TRBV2 and TRBJ2-7, the full variable domain is EPEVTQTPSHQVTQMGQEVILRCVPISNHLYFYWYRQILGQKVEFLVSFYNNEISEKSEIFDDQFSVERPDGSNFTLKIRSTKLEDSAMYFCASSGLEQYFGPGTRLTVT.

The chain carries TRBV30 and TRBJ2-7; either TRBD1 or TRBD2 may supply D (5 bases each). The CDR3 length is 13 residues. CDR1 is GTSNPN and CDR2 is SVGIG in the germline V gene (reference sequence). Trimming took 7 bases from V and 3 from J, leaving 16 bases between them. As DNA, the CDR3 is TGTGCCTCCCGGGACCGCGGCCGCTACGAGCAGTACTTC. Its protein product is CASRDRGRYEQYF.

This clone appeared once. V and J are TRBV5-1 and TRBJ2-3; D remains unclear. Trimming pared 1 base from V and 0 bases from J, leaving 12 bases between. This CDR3 contains 16 residues. CDR1 is SGHRS and CDR2 is YFSETQ in the germline V gene. The CDR3 is CASSLLRTASTDTQYF. CDR3 DNA sequence: TGCGCCAGCAGCTTGTTAAGGACCGCTAGCACAGATACGCAGTATTTT.

V gene TRBV7-9 combines with J gene TRBJ2-7; D remains ambiguous. Trimming pared 5 bases from V and 5 bases from J, leaving 16 bases between. This CDR3 region has 14 residues. Looked up from germline, CDR1 is SEHNR and CDR2 is FQNEAQ (reference sequence). CDR3 DNA sequence: TGTGCCAGCAGCGGCGGCCGCGGAGCTGACGAGCAGTACTTC. Translated, it gives CASSGGRGADEQYF.